These 14 T cell receptor beta chains were sequenced from one sample in a study of T cells in Graves' hyperthyroidism and ophthalmopathy. The TCR beta CDR3 regions underwent amplification using RNA transcripts as the source. First-round RT-PCR of the TCR CDR3 relied on the HTBI primer set. TCRdb reanalysed the multiplex PCR reads using MiXCR and keeps one entry per CDR3 protein. The sample has 340,000 or so distinct CDR3 sequences, about 15% seen once. Source material: blood. The receptors come from a man aged 30-40 years with Graves' hyperthyroidism.

This clonotype has only a few counts. The chain has TRBV18 and TRBJ2-1; unclear D gene. Germline CDR1 reads KGHSH; CDR2 reads LQKENI. V lost 2 bases to trimming and J lost 10 bases, with 9 bases between them. This CDR3 spans 12 amino acids. DNA of the CDR3: TGTGCCAGCTCACCAGTATTAGGGGAGCAGTTCTTC. Residues: CASSPVLGEQFF.

This clonotype was detected a few times. CDR3 protein: CASSQSENTIYF. CDR3 nucleotides: TGTGCCAGCAGCCAATCGGAAAACACCATATATTTT. The genes are TRBV14 and TRBJ1-3; no reliable D call. This CDR3 spans 12 amino acids. V was clipped by 2 bases and J by 6 bases, with 5 bases between them. CDR1 and CDR2 from the germline V gene are SGHDN and FVKESK. Full variable domain (outside the CDR3, taken from reference TRBV14 and TRBJ1-3): EAGVTQFPSHSVIEKGQTVTLRCDPISGHDNLYWYRRVMGKEIKFLLHFVKESKQDESGMPNNRFLAERTGGTYSTLKVQPAELEDSGVYFCASSQSENTIYFGEGSWLTVV.

This clonotype was seen repeatedly, ten times or more. The chain couples TRBV28 to TRBJ2-3, with 11 bases identical to TRBD2. The CDR3 sequence is 19 residues long. CDR1 MDHEN and CDR2 SYDVKM come from the germline V gene. After removal of 5 bases from V and 4 bases from J, the junction contained 17 bases not matched to a gene. CDR3 residues: CASSGMDPSGRRPPDTQYF. In DNA, the CDR3 is TGTGCCAGCAGTGGTATGGACCCTAGCGGGAGGAGGCCCCCAGATACGCAGTATTTT. Complete variable domain (other parts from reference TRBV28 and TRBJ2-3): DVKVTQSSRYLVKRTGEKVFLECVQDMDHENMFWYRQDPGLGLRLIYFSYDVKMKEKGDIPEGYSVSREKKERFSLILESASTNQTSMYLCASSGMDPSGRRPPDTQYFGPGTRLTVL.

This clonotype was recorded many times. Written as DNA, the CDR3 is TGTGCCAGCAGCGCGGGAGTCTTTGCCTACGAGCAGTACTTC. Encoded protein: CASSAGVFAYEQYF. The rearrangement links TRBV28 to TRBJ2-7, with 7 bases lining up with TRBD2. The CDR3 is made up of 14 amino acids. V lost 6 bases and J lost 2; bases outside the gene matches: 7. CDR1 is MDHEN, CDR2 SYDVKM, per germline.

This clonotype was counted many times. This chain links TRBV29-1 with TRBJ2-5, with D perhaps assigned TRBD1 or TRBD2 (5 bases each). Germline lookup yields CDR1 SQVTM and CDR2 ANQGSEA. The CDR3 spans 14 residues. V shed 7 bases and J shed 4 bases, with 19 bases lying between them. In nucleotides, the CDR3 is TGCAGCGCTGGGCGAGGGCGGCAGGGAGAGACCCAGTACTTC. It codes for CSAGRGRQGETQYF.

The CDR3 protein is CASSFRDSRTQYF. The CDR3 DNA follows: TGTGCCAGCAGTTTTAGGGACTCGAGGACCCAGTACTTC. This chain connects TRBV28 to TRBJ2-5, with D tentatively TRBD2 (6 bases). CDR1 MDHEN and CDR2 SYDVKM come from the germline V gene. The germline V and J ends were trimmed by 3 bases and 7 bases, with 12 bases remaining between them. The CDR3 extends over 13 amino acids. Filled out from reference TRBV28 and TRBJ2-5, the complete variable domain reads DVKVTQSSRYLVKRTGEKVFLECVQDMDHENMFWYRQDPGLGLRLIYFSYDVKMKEKGDIPEGYSVSREKKERFSLILESASTNQTSMYLCASSFRDSRTQYFGPGTRLLVL.

The chain carries TRBV11-3 and TRBJ1-6; maybe TRBD1 (5 bases). The germline V and J ends were trimmed by 5 bases and 7 bases, with 12 bases remaining between them. CDR1 is SGHNT, CDR2 YENEEA, per germline. CDR3 length equals 14 residues. The CDR3 protein is CASSPGHQNSPLHF. The CDR3 region has the DNA TGTGCCAGCAGCCCCGGACACCAGAATTCACCCCTCCACTTT.

This clonotype was detected only a few times. The chain employs TRBV28 and TRBJ2-4; possibly TRBD2 for D (6 bases). V dropped 3 bases and J dropped 1 base, with 10 bases sitting between them. This CDR3 has 15 amino acids. Germline lookup yields CDR1 MDHEN and CDR2 SYDVKM. The CDR3: CASSFGGFAKNIQYF. The DNA for the CDR3 is TGTGCCAGCAGTTTTGGAGGGTTCGCCAAAAACATTCAGTACTTC.

This clonotype was counted between two and nine times. The V gene is TRBV4-2, the J gene TRBJ2-2; D is ambiguous. CDR3 length: 16 amino acids. With 0 bases removed from V and 4 bases from J, the gap between germline ends came to 12 bases. Germline values: CDR1 LGHNA, CDR2 YNFKEQ. The CDR3 loop reads CASSQERSQPTGELFF. The CDR3 DNA follows: TGTGCCAGCAGCCAAGAACGGAGCCAACCCACCGGGGAGCTGTTTTTT.

CDR3 in amino acids: CASGLPPVTDTQYF. The CDR3 DNA reads TGTGCTAGTGGTTTACCGCCAGTTACAGATACGCAGTATTTT. This chain joins TRBV12-5 and TRBJ2-3; no clear D gene. Trimming took off 3 bases at V and 3 bases at J, with 10 bases between the two ends. Looked up from germline, CDR1 is LGHNT and CDR2 is FRNRAP. The length of the CDR3 is 14 residues.

The chain is built from TRBV20-1 and TRBJ2-5; D call uncertain. The CDR3 length is 11 residues. Germline CDR1 is DFQATT and CDR2 is SNEGSKA (reference sequence). Deletions cut 6 bases from V and 5 bases from J, with 10 bases between. The CDR3: CSATQLETQYF. DNA of the CDR3: TGCAGTGCCACCCAACTGGAGACCCAGTACTTC.

This clonotype was detected only a few times. The chain uses TRBV5-1 and TRBJ2-1, with D possibly called TRBD1 or TRBD2 (5 bases each). This CDR3 is 16 amino acids long. CDR1 is SGHRS, CDR2 YFSETQ, per germline. V was trimmed by 4 bases and J by 8 bases, leaving 22 bases between them. The chain's CDR3 is CASSRLGSGLGDEQFF. The DNA for the CDR3 is TGCGCCAGCAGCCGATTAGGTTCCGGGCTGGGGGATGAGCAGTTCTTC. Based on the CDR3 plus reference TRBV5-1 and TRBJ2-1, the full variable domain is KAGVTQTPRYLIKTRGQQVTLSCSPISGHRSVSWYQQTPGQGLQFLFEYFSETQRNKGNFPGRFSGRQFSNSRSEMNVSTLELGDSALYLCASSRLGSGLGDEQFFGPGTRLTVL.

The CDR3 nucleotides are TGTGCCGACCGAGAGGAGGGGCCGGGCCCGAACTATGGCTACACCTTC. The encoded protein is CADREEGPGPNYGYTF. The genes are TRBV19 and TRBJ1-2; perhaps TRBD1 as D (5 bases). Trimming pared 11 bases from V and 2 bases from J, leaving 24 bases between. Germline V gene lookup returns CDR1 LNHDA and CDR2 SQIVND (reference sequence). This CDR3 is built from 16 residues. Together with reference TRBV19 and TRBJ1-2, the CDR3 gives the full variable domain: DGGITQSPKYLFRKEGQNVTLSCEQNLNHDAMYWYRQDPGQGLRLIYYSQIVNDFQKGDIAEGYSVSREKKESFPLTVTSAQKNPTAFYLCADREEGPGPNYGYTFGSGTRLTVV.

This clonotype was seen ten or more times. In DNA form, the CDR3 reads TGTGCCACCCACAGGGAGGGTCACACTGAAGCTTTCTTT. Translating gives CATHREGHTEAFF. This rearrangement joins TRBV10-3 to TRBJ1-1, with TRBD1 as a possible D gene (6 bases). CDR3 length equals 13 residues. V was shortened by 10 bases and J by 3 bases, with 15 bases between the two germline ends. CDR1 is ENHRY and CDR2 is SYGVKD in the germline V gene.